This T cell receptor (beta chain) was identified during a study of shared clonotypes between healthy human individuals. Study background: Researchers drew samples from a couple of women and a few men aged 18 to 49. The study's findings and limits: Clonotype sharing across donors was expected to vary with sequencing depth.

Several immunoSEQ plates held equal portions of the genomic DNA taken from each subset. The repertoire was sequenced with immunoSEQ multiplex PCR; TCRdb's copy has only in-frame clones and lacks some. The table lists roughly 2.5 million clones, 90% to 95% of them singletons. Note on this clone: Its antigen is not known. The sample contains more than one DNA sequence encoding this CDR3.

Sequenced input: naive CD4+ T cells sorted from blood. As to subset: CD45RA+ positively selected. This TCR derives from a young man in good health.

CDR3 DNA sequence: TGTGCCTGGAGTGTAGGGGGTACTAATGAAAAACTGTTTTTT. Encoded protein: CAWSVGGTNEKLFF. This chain joins TRBV30 and TRBJ1-4, with a possible D match to TRBD1 (6 bases). Germline V gene sequence: CDR1 GTSNPN, CDR2 SVGIG (reference sequence). V lost 0 bases, J lost 2 bases, and 7 bases lay in between. The CDR3 consists of 14 residues.